This T cell receptor (beta chain) is drawn from a study of T cells in Graves' hyperthyroidism and ophthalmopathy. RNA transcripts were the template for amplifying TCR beta CDR3 regions. When the TCR CDR3 underwent first-round RT-PCR, the HTBI primer set was used. TCRdb used MiXCR to reprocess the multiplex PCR reads, holding one entry per CDR3 protein. Of approximately 690,000 distinct CDR3 sequences listed, less than 25% are singletons. Trimming pared 0 bases from V and 8 bases from J, leaving 11 bases between. This CDR3 region has 14 residues. Germline lookup yields CDR1 GTSNPN and CDR2 SVGIG (reference sequence).

This TCR derives from a man between 25 and 39 years old with Graves' ophthalmopathy. This chain joins TRBV30 and TRBJ1-6; D gene ambiguous. Sequencing was carried out using blood. CDR3: CAWSVGGRDSPLHF. The CDR3 nucleotides are TGTGCCTGGAGTGTTGGAGGGCGGGATTCACCCCTCCACTTT.